What follows are 12 T cell receptor beta chains derived from one specimen sequenced in a study of blood T cell repertoires in COVID-19. Only in-frame clones appear in the TCRdb table, and some are missing; sequencing was by immunoSEQ multiplex PCR. The sample lists roughly 100,000 clones, about 90% seen once, with about 1.8% in the top ten. The specimen was peripheral blood. Source of these receptors: a human donor with active COVID-19. The donor label of this sample is uncertain.

The rearrangement joins TRBV19 to TRBJ2-7; 7 bases are shared with TRBD1. Germline trimming cut 3 bases from V and 2 bases from J; bases unmatched to any gene: 13. The CDR3 runs 17 residues. Germline V gives CDR1 LNHDA, CDR2 SQIVND (reference sequence). As DNA, the CDR3 is TGTGCCAGTAGTATCACGACAGGGACAGAGGACCCCTACGAGCAGTACTTC. Translated: CASSITTGTEDPYEQYF.

The chain links TRBV6-9 to TRBJ2-1; 11 bases match TRBD2. V shed 4 bases, J shed 6 bases, and the junction held 5 bases outside the gene matches. Germline CDR1 is MNHGY and CDR2 is SVAAGI. The CDR3 covers 15 residues. CDR3 residues: CASSLAGGTPNEQFF. For the CDR3, the DNA is TGTGCCAGCAGTTTAGCGGGGGGGACCCCCAATGAGCAGTTCTTC.

This chain joins TRBV6-1 and TRBJ1-5; D is uncertain. Trimming left V 1 base short and J 2 bases short, with 6 bases between. Germline V gives CDR1 MNHNS, CDR2 SASEGT. The CDR3 is 14 amino acids. CDR3 amino acids: CASSEGGGNQPQHF. The CDR3 bases are TGTGCCAGCAGTGAAGGGGGAGGCAATCAGCCCCAGCATTTT.

V and J are TRBV3-1 (or the pseudogene TRBV3-2) and TRBJ1-1; D remains unclear. The CDR3 runs 13 residues. Trimming removed 2 bases from V and 7 bases from J, with 11 bases in between. The germline V gene encodes CDR1 LGHDT and CDR2 YNNKEL (reference sequence). CDR3 region: CASSQSYRGEAFF. The CDR3 nucleotides read TGTGCCAGCAGCCAATCCTACCGAGGTGAAGCTTTCTTT.

CDR3 coding DNA: TGTGCCAGCAGCAAAGGCGAGGACAGCACCTACAATGAGCAGTTCTTC. It codes for CASSKGEDSTYNEQFF. This chain connects TRBV21-1 to TRBJ2-1; the D call TRBD1 from the table was never checked on the DNA. TRBV21-1 is labeled a pseudogene. This CDR3 is built from 16 residues.

This chain connects TRBV5-6 to TRBJ2-3; the D gene is possibly TRBD2 (5 bases). The germline V gene has CDR1 SGHDT and CDR2 YYEEEE. The CDR3 is made up of 15 amino acids. Trimming shortened V by 1 base and J by 4 bases, and 13 bases separated the two germline ends. In DNA, the CDR3 is TGTGCCAGCAGCTTGAAAGGTACGGGGTCAGATACGCAGTATTTT. Protein sequence: CASSLKGTGSDTQYF.

The chain has TRBV10-3 and TRBJ1-1; 10 bases are a match to TRBD1. This CDR3 region has 14 residues. Germline CDR1 reads ENHRY; CDR2 reads SYGVKD. The CDR3 region has the DNA TGTGCTTCAGATGGGGACAGGGGATACACTGAAGCTTTCTTT. Translation: CASDGDRGYTEAFF.

The V call is TRBV4-2, the J call TRBJ2-5, with D tentatively TRBD2 (6 bases). Germline V CDR1 and CDR2: LGHNA, YNFKEQ. The V and J ends lost 6 bases and 4 bases respectively, with 6 bases between them. This CDR3 spans 11 amino acids. The CDR3 spells CASREGETQYF. The DNA of the CDR3 is TGTGCCAGCAGGGAGGGAGAGACCCAGTACTTC.

V is TRBV5-8 and J is TRBJ2-2; the match to TRBD2 covers 13 bases. V lost 1 base, J lost 4 bases, and 7 bases stayed unmatched. The CDR3 contains 18 residues. CDR1 SGHTS and CDR2 YDEGEE come from the germline V gene. This CDR3 reads CASSLTGTSGAGTGELFF. The CDR3, as DNA: TGTGCCAGCAGCTTGACCGGGACTAGCGGGGCGGGCACCGGGGAGCTGTTTTTT.

The chain carries TRBV9 and TRBJ2-2; the D gene is possibly TRBD1 (5 bases). The CDR3 is 16 amino acids. The V gene's germline CDR1 is SGDLS and CDR2 YYNGEE. V gave up 7 bases and J gave up 0 bases, with 16 bases separating them. The CDR3 here is CASHSLGAPNTGELFF. The CDR3 DNA sequence: TGTGCCAGCCATTCATTAGGGGCGCCGAACACCGGGGAGCTGTTTTTT.

Here the CDR3 DNA reads TGCGCCAGCAGCTTGCTGTCGACAGGGGAGAACACTGAAGCTTTCTTT. Its protein product is CASSLLSTGENTEAFF. The rearrangement joins TRBV5-1 to TRBJ1-1; 8 positions agree with TRBD1. Germline CDR1 SGHRS, CDR2 YFSETQ. The CDR3 has 16 amino acids. J lost 1 base, V lost 1 base, and 6 bases had no gene match.

V gene TRBV18 combines with J gene TRBJ2-7; 8 positions agree with TRBD1. CDR3 size: 16 residues. The trim removed 2 bases at V and 4 bases at J, leaving 10 bases unmatched. Germline lookup yields CDR1 KGHSH and CDR2 LQKENI. The CDR3 sequence is CASSPYQDREVYEQYF. The CDR3 DNA is TGTGCCAGCTCACCATATCAGGACAGGGAGGTTTACGAGCAGTACTTC.